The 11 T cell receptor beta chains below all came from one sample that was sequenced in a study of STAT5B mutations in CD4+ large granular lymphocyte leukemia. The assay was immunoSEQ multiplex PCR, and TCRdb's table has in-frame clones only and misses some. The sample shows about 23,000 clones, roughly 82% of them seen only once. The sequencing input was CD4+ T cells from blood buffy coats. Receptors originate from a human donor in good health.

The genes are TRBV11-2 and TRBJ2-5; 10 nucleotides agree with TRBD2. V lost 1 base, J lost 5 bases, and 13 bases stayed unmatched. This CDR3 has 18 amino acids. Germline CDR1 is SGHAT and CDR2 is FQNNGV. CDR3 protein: CASSLGDSSGGPRETQYF. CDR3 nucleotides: TGTGCCAGCAGCTTAGGAGACTCTAGCGGGGGCCCTCGCGAGACCCAGTACTTC.

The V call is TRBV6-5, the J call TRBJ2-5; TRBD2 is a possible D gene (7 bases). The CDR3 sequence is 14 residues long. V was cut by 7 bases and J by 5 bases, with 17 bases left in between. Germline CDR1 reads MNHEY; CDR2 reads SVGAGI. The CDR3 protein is CASNRGGGGETQYF. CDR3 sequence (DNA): TGTGCCAGCAACCGAGGGGGGGGCGGCGAGACCCAGTACTTC.

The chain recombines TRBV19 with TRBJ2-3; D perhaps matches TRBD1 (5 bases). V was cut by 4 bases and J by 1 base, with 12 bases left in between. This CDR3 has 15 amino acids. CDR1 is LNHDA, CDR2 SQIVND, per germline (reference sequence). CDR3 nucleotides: TGTGCCAGTAGTACCCCAGGGTCCGGCACAGATACGCAGTATTTT. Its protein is CASSTPGSGTDTQYF.

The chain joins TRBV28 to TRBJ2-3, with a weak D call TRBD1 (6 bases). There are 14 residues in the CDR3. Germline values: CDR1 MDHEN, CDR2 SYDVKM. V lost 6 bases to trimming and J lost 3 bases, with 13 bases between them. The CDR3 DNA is TGTGCCAGCAGGACGCTCAGGGGTACAGATACGCAGTATTTT. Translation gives CASRTLRGTDTQYF.

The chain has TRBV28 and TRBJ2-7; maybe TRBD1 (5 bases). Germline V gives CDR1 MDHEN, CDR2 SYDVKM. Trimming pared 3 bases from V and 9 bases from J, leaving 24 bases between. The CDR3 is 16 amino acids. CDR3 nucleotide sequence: TGTGCCAGCAGTTTGTTGGACAATTTCTCCCGAACAGGGCAGTACTTC. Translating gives CASSLLDNFSRTGQYF.

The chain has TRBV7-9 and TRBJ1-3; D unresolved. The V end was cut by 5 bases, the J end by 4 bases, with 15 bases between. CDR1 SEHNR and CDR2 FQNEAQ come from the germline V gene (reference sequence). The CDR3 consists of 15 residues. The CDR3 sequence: CASSPGIFIGNTIYF. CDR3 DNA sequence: TGTGCCAGCAGCCCCGGGATCTTTATCGGAAACACCATATATTTT.

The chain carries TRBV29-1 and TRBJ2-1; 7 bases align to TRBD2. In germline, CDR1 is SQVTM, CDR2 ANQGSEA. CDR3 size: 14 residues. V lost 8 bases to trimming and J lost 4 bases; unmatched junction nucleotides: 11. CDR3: CSPLKRDVYNEQFF. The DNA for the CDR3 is TGCAGCCCACTTAAGCGGGATGTGTACAATGAGCAGTTCTTC.

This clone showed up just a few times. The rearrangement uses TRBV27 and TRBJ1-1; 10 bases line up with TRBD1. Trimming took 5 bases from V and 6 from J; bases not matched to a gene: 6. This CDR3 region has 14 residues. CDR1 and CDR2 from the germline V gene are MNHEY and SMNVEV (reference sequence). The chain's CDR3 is CASSLLTGGSEAFF. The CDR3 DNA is TGTGCCAGCAGTCTCCTGACAGGGGGCTCTGAAGCTTTCTTT.

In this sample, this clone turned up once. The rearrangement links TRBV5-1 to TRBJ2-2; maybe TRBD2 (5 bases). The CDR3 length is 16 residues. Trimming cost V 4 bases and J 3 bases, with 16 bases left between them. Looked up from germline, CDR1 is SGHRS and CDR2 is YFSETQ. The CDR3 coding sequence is TGCGCCAGCAGCGCGGGTGTGGGGATAGACACCGGGGAGCTGTTTTTT. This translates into CASSAGVGIDTGELFF.

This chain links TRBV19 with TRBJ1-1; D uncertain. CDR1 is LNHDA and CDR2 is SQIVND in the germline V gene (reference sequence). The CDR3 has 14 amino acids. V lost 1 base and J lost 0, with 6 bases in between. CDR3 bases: TGTGCCAGTAGTATAGGCACAATGAACACTGAAGCTTTCTTT. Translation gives CASSIGTMNTEAFF.

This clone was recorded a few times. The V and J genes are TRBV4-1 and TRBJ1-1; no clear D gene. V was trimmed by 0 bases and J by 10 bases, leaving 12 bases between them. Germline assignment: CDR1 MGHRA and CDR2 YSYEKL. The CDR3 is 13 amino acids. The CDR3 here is CASSQDGRSGAFF. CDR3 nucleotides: TGCGCCAGCAGCCAAGATGGCAGGTCGGGAGCTTTCTTT.